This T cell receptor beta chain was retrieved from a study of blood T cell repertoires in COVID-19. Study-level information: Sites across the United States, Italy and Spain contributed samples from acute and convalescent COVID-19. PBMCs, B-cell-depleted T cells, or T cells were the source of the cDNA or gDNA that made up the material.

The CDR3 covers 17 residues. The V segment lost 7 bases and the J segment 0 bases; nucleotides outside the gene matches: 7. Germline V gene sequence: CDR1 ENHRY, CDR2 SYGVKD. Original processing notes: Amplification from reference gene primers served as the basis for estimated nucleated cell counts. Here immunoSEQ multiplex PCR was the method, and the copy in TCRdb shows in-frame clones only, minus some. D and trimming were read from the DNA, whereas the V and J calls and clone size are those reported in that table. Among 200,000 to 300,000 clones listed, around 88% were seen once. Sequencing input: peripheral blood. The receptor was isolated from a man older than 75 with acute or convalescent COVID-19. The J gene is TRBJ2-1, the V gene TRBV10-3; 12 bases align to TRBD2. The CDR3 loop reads CAIMGGLAGSSYNEQFF. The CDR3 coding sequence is TGTGCCATCATGGGAGGACTAGCGGGGAGCTCCTACAATGAGCAGTTCTTC.